Sequencing of this TCR beta chain was carried out in a study of blood T cell repertoires in COVID-19. Study-wide background: The study drew acute and convalescent COVID-19 samples from the United States, Italy and Spain.

CDR3 length equals 15 residues. Trimming stripped 0 bases from V and 2 bases from J, with 9 bases between. Germline values: CDR1 MNHEY, CDR2 SVGAGI. Authors' processing steps: Reference gene primer amplification gave nucleated cell count estimates. Profiled with immunoSEQ multiplex PCR; TCRdb holds only in-frame clones, not every one. That table is the source of V, J and clone size, and D and trimming were worked out from the DNA. This table holds around 270,000 clones, 65% to 90% found once. The chain carries TRBV6-5 and TRBJ2-3; TRBD2 is a possible D gene (6 bases). The receptor was isolated from a man aged 30 to 45 with active or convalescent COVID-19. Sequencing used peripheral blood. The CDR3 reads CASSYSSGFTDTQYF. The CDR3 DNA reads as TGTGCCAGCAGTTACTCGAGCGGGTTCACAGATACGCAGTATTTT.